This TCR beta chain was recovered during a study of blood T cell repertoires in COVID-19. Study context: T cells, B-cell-depleted T cells, or PBMCs provided the cDNA or gDNA that served as material.

How the authors handled the data: Estimation of nucleated cell counts was performed using reference gene primer amplification. Clones were read by immunoSEQ multiplex PCR, and TCRdb kept only the in-frame ones, dropping some. That table gives V, J and clone size, and the DNA gave D and trimming. Of 65,000 to 70,000 clones listed, more than 75% are singletons. In germline, CDR1 is LNHDA, CDR2 SQIVND (reference sequence). The CDR3 has 14 amino acids. Trimming pared 1 base from V and 3 bases from J, leaving 9 bases between. The chain links TRBV19 to TRBJ1-2; D remains unclear. The TCR comes from a woman in her sixties with acute or convalescent COVID-19. The sample taken for sequencing was peripheral blood. The DNA for the CDR3 is TGTGCCAGTAGTATAGGTGAGGGATACTATGGCTACACCTTC. Its protein product is CASSIGEGYYGYTF.